These 17 T cell receptor beta chains were sequenced from one sample in a study of CD8 T cells in Susac syndrome. Random hexamers were used to reverse transcribe an amount of roughly 0.5 to 1 ug RNA. Via MiXCR, TCRdb re-called the immunoSEQ multiplex PCR reads, giving one row per CDR3 protein. The data hold around 100,000 distinct CDR3 sequences, with 95% observed a single time. Sequenced material: CD8+ T cells from PBMCs. Receptors were obtained from a human donor with Susac syndrome.

This rearrangement joins TRBV12-3 or TRBV12-4 to TRBJ2-7, with D uncertain. The CDR3 loop spans 15 amino acids. V dropped 5 bases and J dropped 2 bases, with 16 bases sitting between them. In DNA form, the CDR3 reads TGTGCCAGCAGTCGCCTCTCGACGGATACCTACGAGCAGTACTTC. It codes for CASSRLSTDTYEQYF.

V usage is TRBV3-1 and J usage is TRBJ1-6, with D possibly TRBD1 on 5 matching bases. The V end lost 4 bases, the J end lost 7 bases, and 14 bases lay between the germline ends. The CDR3 runs to 15 residues. Germline CDR1 and CDR2: LGHDT and YNNKEL (reference sequence). CDR3 amino acids: CASSRGGTTNSPLHF. The CDR3 bases are TGTGCCAGCAGCCGTGGGGGTACAACCAATTCACCCCTCCACTTT.

The rearrangement uses TRBV7-8 and TRBJ2-1; D possibly matches TRBD1 or TRBD2 (5 bases each). Trimming shortened V by 6 bases and J by 5 bases, and 17 bases separated the two germline ends. There are 15 residues in the CDR3. Germline assignment: CDR1 SGHVS and CDR2 FQNEAQ. The CDR3 here is CASRYPGTSDNEQFF. The DNA of the CDR3 is TGTGCCAGCAGGTACCCCGGGACGTCAGACAATGAGCAGTTCTTC.

The J gene is TRBJ2-2, the V gene TRBV19; D gene ambiguous. V was shortened by 6 bases and J by 1 base, with 0 bases between the two germline ends. This CDR3 spans 11 amino acids. The germline V gene has CDR1 LNHDA and CDR2 SQIVND (reference sequence). CDR3 in DNA: TGTGCCAGTAGGAACACCGGGGAGCTGTTTTTT. It yields the protein CASRNTGELFF.

V usage is TRBV20-1 and J usage is TRBJ1-1; unclear D gene. Deletions cut 3 bases from V and 3 bases from J, with 5 bases between. CDR3 length: 11 amino acids. CDR1 and CDR2 (germline): DFQATT, SNEGSKA (reference sequence). In DNA form, the CDR3 reads TGCAGTGCTAGGATGTACACTGAAGCTTTCTTT. It is translated as CSARMYTEAFF.

J is TRBJ2-7 and V is TRBV3-1; a weak D match, TRBD1 (5 bases). The CDR3 runs to 14 residues. The V end lost 1 base, the J end lost 1 base, and 8 bases lay between the germline ends. Per the germline V gene, CDR1 is LGHDT and CDR2 is YNNKEL (reference sequence). CDR3 sequence reads: CASSQAQGSYEQYF. The CDR3 DNA reads TGTGCCAGCAGCCAAGCCCAGGGATCCTACGAGCAGTACTTC.

The V gene is TRBV27, the J gene TRBJ2-3; D remains unclear. Per germline, CDR1 MNHEY and CDR2 SMNVEV (reference sequence). The CDR3 extends over 14 amino acids. V lost 2 bases, J lost 2 bases, and 8 bases lay in between. The CDR3 sequence is CASSLVGLTDTQYF. As DNA, the CDR3 is TGTGCCAGCAGTTTAGTCGGGCTCACAGATACGCAGTATTTT.

The chain links TRBV2 to TRBJ2-2, with a possible D match to TRBD1 (6 bases). Germline lookup yields CDR1 SNHLY and CDR2 FYNNEI. V was pared by 6 bases and J by 4 bases, with 15 bases between. CDR3 length: 15 residues. The CDR3 protein is CASSHMDSRTGELFF. The CDR3 DNA reads as TGTGCCAGCAGCCACATGGACAGCCGCACCGGGGAGCTGTTTTTT. The whole variable domain, remainder taken from reference TRBV2 and TRBJ2-2, is EPEVTQTPSHQVTQMGQEVILRCVPISNHLYFYWYRQILGQKVEFLVSFYNNEISEKSEIFDDQFSVERPDGSNFTLKIRSTKLEDSAMYFCASSHMDSRTGELFFGEGSRLTVL.

V usage is TRBV20-1 and J usage is TRBJ2-2; D not resolved. With 5 bases removed from V and 5 bases from J, the gap between germline ends came to 12 bases. The CDR3 loop spans 13 amino acids. The germline V gene encodes CDR1 DFQATT and CDR2 SNEGSKA (reference sequence). CDR3 in amino acids: CSAVHSNTGELFF. DNA of the CDR3: TGCAGTGCTGTTCATAGTAATACCGGGGAGCTGTTTTTT.

The chain links TRBV14 to TRBJ1-3; D call uncertain. The CDR3 spans 14 residues. V was clipped by 10 bases and J by 1 base, with 14 bases between them. Looked up from germline, CDR1 is SGHDN and CDR2 is FVKESK. The CDR3 bases are TGTGCCACCCGAAGTGCTGGGTCTGGAAACACCATATATTTT. Protein sequence: CATRSAGSGNTIYF.

This clonotype was counted a single time. The CDR3 DNA is TGCAGTGCTTCCCTGGACCCGAGCTCTGGAAACACCATATATTTT. The encoded protein is CSASLDPSSGNTIYF. This chain links TRBV20-1 with TRBJ1-3; no firm D call. The CDR3 has 15 residues. The V gene's germline CDR1 is DFQATT and CDR2 SNEGSKA (reference sequence). With 5 bases removed from V and 0 bases from J, the gap between germline ends came to 14 bases.

The chain couples TRBV25-1 to TRBJ1-2; perhaps TRBD1 as D (5 bases). V was clipped by 5 bases and J by 9 bases, with 10 bases between them. In germline, CDR1 is MGHDK, CDR2 SYGVNS. The CDR3 is 11 amino acids. DNA of the CDR3: TGTGCCAGCAGTTACGGGGCTCGCTACACCTTC. The encoded protein is CASSYGARYTF.

This sequence joins TRBV12-3 or TRBV12-4 and TRBJ1-5; D is possibly TRBD1 (6 bases). Trimming took off 4 bases at V and 4 bases at J, with 11 bases between the two ends. The CDR3 extends over 14 amino acids. DNA for the CDR3: TGTGCCAGCAGTTCGGGGGCGGAAAATCAGCCCCAGCATTTT. Its protein product is CASSSGAENQPQHF.

This chain uses TRBV15 with TRBJ2-5; D might be TRBD1 (5 bases). Per germline, CDR1 LNHNV and CDR2 YYDKDF (reference sequence). Trimming removed 3 bases at V and 3 bases at J, with 11 bases between. The CDR3 covers 14 residues. The CDR3 here is CATSSGQRKETQYF. CDR3 bases: TGTGCCACCAGCAGTGGACAAAGAAAAGAGACCCAGTACTTC. The whole variable domain, filled in from reference TRBV15 and TRBJ2-5, reads DAMVIQNPRYQVTQFGKPVTLSCSQTLNHNVMYWYQQKSSQAPKLLFHYYDKDFNNEADTPDNFQSRRPNTSFCFLDIRSPGLGDTAMYLCATSSGQRKETQYFGPGTRLLVL.

Here the CDR3 DNA reads TGCAGTGCTAGGTGGGTACGAGACACTGAAGCTTTCTTT. Its protein product is CSARWVRDTEAFF. The V gene is TRBV20-1, the J gene TRBJ1-1; D not resolved. The germline V gene has CDR1 DFQATT and CDR2 SNEGSKA (reference sequence). The CDR3 is 13 amino acids. The germline V and J ends were trimmed by 3 bases and 3 bases, with 11 bases remaining between them.

The V call is TRBV20-1, the J call TRBJ2-3; 7 bases fit TRBD1. The CDR3 is made up of 14 amino acids. The germline V gene encodes CDR1 DFQATT and CDR2 SNEGSKA (reference sequence). In DNA, the CDR3 is TGCACCCCAGGCCGGGACAGAGGCACAGATACGCAGTATTTT. Protein sequence: CTPGRDRGTDTQYF.

The chain joins TRBV4-1 to TRBJ1-2, with 8 bases that match TRBD1. Trimming removed 4 bases from V and 8 bases from J; junction bases left unmatched: 6. This CDR3 comprises 13 residues. Looked up from germline, CDR1 is MGHRA and CDR2 is YSYEKL. CDR3 amino acids: CASSLQGAGGYTF. CDR3 nucleotides: TGCGCCAGCAGCCTCCAGGGGGCTGGGGGCTACACCTTC.